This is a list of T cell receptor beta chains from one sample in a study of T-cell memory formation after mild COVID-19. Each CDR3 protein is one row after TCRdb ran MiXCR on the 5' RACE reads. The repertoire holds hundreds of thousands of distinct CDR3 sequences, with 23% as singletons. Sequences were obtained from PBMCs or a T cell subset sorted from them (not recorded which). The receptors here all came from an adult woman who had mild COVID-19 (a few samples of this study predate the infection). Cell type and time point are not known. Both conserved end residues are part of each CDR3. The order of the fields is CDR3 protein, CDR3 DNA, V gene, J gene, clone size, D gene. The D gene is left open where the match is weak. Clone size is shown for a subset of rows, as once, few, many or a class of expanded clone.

CDR3 protein: CATSSTDVYSGNTIYF; CDR3 DNA: TGTGCCACCAGCTCGACAGACGTTTACTCTGGAAACACCATATATTTT; V gene: TRBV15; J gene: TRBJ1-3; clone size: NA; D gene: NA
CDR3 protein: CASSLPLPGEQYF; CDR3 DNA: TGTGCCAGCAGCTTACCCCTCCCGGGGGAGCAGTACTTC; V gene: TRBV7-9; J gene: TRBJ2-7; clone size: NA; D gene: NA
CDR3 protein: CSASQALGTGGNTEAFF; CDR3 DNA: TGCAGTGCTAGCCAAGCCTTAGGGACAGGCGGGAACACTGAAGCTTTCTTT; V gene: TRBV20-1; J gene: TRBJ1-1; clone size: NA; D gene: TRBD1
CDR3 protein: CASSGDREAGELFF; CDR3 DNA: TGTGCCAGCAGTGGAGACAGGGAGGCCGGGGAGCTGTTTTTT; V gene: TRBV12-3/TRBV12-4; J gene: TRBJ2-2; clone size: NA; D gene: NA
CDR3 protein: CSARLGGYTF; CDR3 DNA: TGCAGTGCTAGACTCGGTGGCTACACCTTC; V gene: TRBV20-1; J gene: TRBJ1-2; clone size: NA; D gene: NA
CDR3 protein: CATSGTGAFYEQYF; CDR3 DNA: TGTGCCACCAGTGGGACAGGGGCCTTCTACGAGCAGTACTTC; V gene: TRBV15; J gene: TRBJ2-7; clone size: many; D gene: TRBD1
CDR3 protein: CASSLVATGGSNYGYTF; CDR3 DNA: TGCGCCAGCAGCTTGGTCGCGACAGGGGGAAGTAACTATGGCTACACCTTC; V gene: TRBV5-1; J gene: TRBJ1-2; clone size: few; D gene: TRBD1
CDR3 protein: CASSQRQVVTGELFF; CDR3 DNA: TGTGCCAGCAGCCAGAGACAGGTCGTCACCGGGGAGCTGTTTTTT; V gene: TRBV3-1; J gene: TRBJ2-2; clone size: once; D gene: NA
CDR3 protein: CASSRASQEKLFF; CDR3 DNA: TGTGCCAGCTCACGGGCCAGCCAAGAAAAACTGTTTTTT; V gene: TRBV18; J gene: TRBJ1-4; clone size: NA; D gene: NA
CDR3 protein: CASRLNSGGQQFF; CDR3 DNA: TGTGCCAGCAGGCTGAATAGCGGGGGGCAACAGTTCTTC; V gene: TRBV12-3/TRBV12-4; J gene: TRBJ2-1; clone size: many; D gene: TRBD2
CDR3 protein: CATSRDSGKETQYF; CDR3 DNA: TGTGCCACCAGCAGAGATTCCGGGAAAGAGACCCAGTACTTC; V gene: TRBV15; J gene: TRBJ2-5; clone size: few; D gene: NA
CDR3 protein: CASSHWALANTGELFF; CDR3 DNA: TGTGCCAGCAGCCACTGGGCCTTAGCGAACACCGGGGAGCTGTTTTTT; V gene: TRBV7-9; J gene: TRBJ2-2; clone size: few; D gene: NA
CDR3 protein: CASSQDLRTGGTEAFF; CDR3 DNA: TGCGCCAGCAGCCAAGATCTAAGGACAGGGGGTACTGAAGCTTTCTTT; V gene: TRBV4-3; J gene: TRBJ1-1; clone size: NA; D gene: TRBD1
CDR3 protein: CASSALSGSSDEQYF; CDR3 DNA: TGCGCCAGCAGCGCCCTTAGCGGGAGTTCCGACGAGCAGTACTTC; V gene: TRBV5-1; J gene: TRBJ2-7; clone size: NA; D gene: TRBD2
CDR3 protein: CASSLGRMESGYTF; CDR3 DNA: TGTGCCAGCAGCTTAGGTAGAATGGAATCTGGCTACACCTTC; V gene: TRBV5-5; J gene: TRBJ1-2; clone size: NA; D gene: NA